The 22 T cell receptor beta chains below all came from one sample that was sequenced in a study of shared clonotypes between healthy human individuals. The naive CD8 subset, CD45RO-negative cells positively selected for CCR7, excluded terminally differentiated effector memory CD45RA+ cells. The protocol was immunoSEQ multiplex PCR, while the TCRdb copy is restricted to in-frame clones and leaves out a portion. The sample consists of approximately 840,000 clones, about 97% of them appearing once. What was sequenced was naive CD8+ T cells sorted from blood. These receptors came from a man aged 25 to 45 in good health.

The rearrangement joins TRBV4-1 to TRBJ2-7, with 7 bases aligning to TRBD1. The CDR3 covers 16 residues. V was clipped by 0 bases and J by 7 bases; unmatched bases: 12. Germline V gene data show CDR1 as MGHRA and CDR2 as YSYEKL. The DNA of the CDR3 is TGCGCCAGCAGCCAAGACTCCGGACAGGTCTACGGGGAGCAGTACTTC. Translating it yields CASSQDSGQVYGEQYF.

The genes are TRBV7-2 and TRBJ2-1; 10 nucleotides line up with TRBD2. Germline lookup yields CDR1 SGHTA and CDR2 FQGNSA. Unmatched junction bases numbered 6, after V lost 0 bases and J lost 7 bases. The CDR3 spans 16 residues. CDR3 coding DNA: TGTGCCAGCAGCTTAGCATCTAGCGGGAGTCGGAATGAGCAGTTCTTC. Translation gives CASSLASSGSRNEQFF.

The chain links TRBV29-1 to TRBJ2-3, with TRBD2 matching 7 bases. The CDR3 runs 14 residues. Germline V gene data show CDR1 as SQVTM and CDR2 as ANQGSEA. Trimming removed 4 bases from V and 3 bases from J; junction bases left unmatched: 7. The CDR3 coding sequence is TGCAGCGTTGTTTTGTCTAGCGGTACAGATACGCAGTATTTT. Residues: CSVVLSSGTDTQYF.

This chain joins TRBV30 and TRBJ2-7, with D hard to call. Germline V lookup: CDR1 GTSNPN, CDR2 SVGIG (reference sequence). This CDR3 has 12 residues. With 3 bases removed from V and 6 bases from J, the gap between germline ends came to 12 bases. The CDR3 DNA reads as TGTGCCTGGAGAGAAGATTACGCCGAGCAGTACTTC. Translation: CAWREDYAEQYF.

This chain uses TRBV11-3 with TRBJ2-2, with D possibly called TRBD1 or TRBD2 (6 bases each). The CDR3 loop spans 19 amino acids. In germline, CDR1 is SGHNT, CDR2 YENEEA. Deletions cut 2 bases from V and 4 bases from J, with 23 bases between. CDR3 residues: CASSLRIGRGDEVTGELFF. The CDR3 nucleotides read TGTGCCAGCAGCTTAAGGATCGGAAGGGGGGATGAGGTCACCGGGGAGCTGTTTTTT.

This chain uses TRBV25-1 with TRBJ1-4, with D perhaps TRBD1 (5 bases). The germline V and J ends were trimmed by 1 base and 5 bases, with 20 bases remaining between them. The CDR3 extends over 18 amino acids. CDR1 and CDR2 (germline): MGHDK, SYGVNS. CDR3 coding DNA: TGTGCCAGCAGTGAATTTATCTCAGGGCCGGGTAGAAATGAAAAACTGTTTTTT. Its protein product is CASSEFISGPGRNEKLFF.

The rearrangement links TRBV18 to TRBJ2-1; D tentatively fits TRBD1 or TRBD2 (5 bases each). This CDR3 contains 18 residues. Germline V gives CDR1 KGHSH, CDR2 LQKENI. The germline V and J ends were trimmed by 1 base and 0 bases, with 16 bases remaining between them. CDR3 bases: TGTGCCAGCTCACCACGGCTACAGGAGGCTAGCTCCTACAATGAGCAGTTCTTC. This codes for CASSPRLQEASSYNEQFF.

The chain has TRBV11-2 and TRBJ2-7; a possible D gene is TRBD1 (6 bases). This CDR3 has 16 residues. Trimming took 5 bases from V and 3 from J, leaving 20 bases between them. The V gene's germline CDR1 is SGHAT and CDR2 FQNNGV. The CDR3 DNA reads as TGTGCCAGCAGCCCCAACACAGGGACCGATCACTACGAGCAGTACTTC. Protein sequence: CASSPNTGTDHYEQYF.

A few counts support this clone. The chain couples TRBV4-1 to TRBJ2-3; D not resolved. The CDR3 sequence is 15 residues long. The V gene's germline CDR1 is MGHRA and CDR2 YSYEKL. Trimming took 2 bases from V and 5 from J, leaving 14 bases between them. In nucleotides, the CDR3 is TGCGCCAGCAGCCAAAACACCTACCGCGGAGATACGCAGTATTTT. It is translated as CASSQNTYRGDTQYF.

The rearrangement links TRBV7-6 to TRBJ1-3, with D uncertain. V was clipped by 3 bases and J by 0 bases, with 12 bases between them. The germline CDR1 and CDR2 sequences are SGHVS and FNYEAQ. CDR3 size: 16 residues. Here the CDR3 reads CASSLGEGGSGNTIYF. DNA of the CDR3: TGTGCCAGCAGCTTGGGTGAGGGAGGCTCTGGAAACACCATATATTTT.

The genes are TRBV7-9 and TRBJ2-1; TRBD2 might be the D (5 bases). The V gene's germline CDR1 is SEHNR and CDR2 FQNEAQ (reference sequence). The CDR3 covers 15 residues. With 5 bases removed from V and 10 bases from J, the gap between germline ends came to 21 bases. CDR3 sequence: CASSATAGFSGEQFF. The CDR3 nucleotides read TGTGCCAGCAGCGCCACCGCCGGGTTCTCGGGGGAGCAGTTCTTC.

The chain links TRBV15 to TRBJ1-4; TRBD1 is a possible D gene (5 bases). CDR1 and CDR2 from the germline V gene are LNHNV and YYDKDF (reference sequence). There are 14 residues in the CDR3. Trimming removed 4 bases at V and 7 bases at J, with 13 bases between. CDR3 sequence (DNA): TGTGCCACCAGCAAGAGGGGAGATAGTGAAAAACTGTTTTTT. This codes for CATSKRGDSEKLFF.

This clone appeared a single time. Other DNA sequences in the sample encode the same CDR3. This chain links TRBV29-1 with TRBJ1-2; 8 nucleotides match TRBD1. This CDR3 contains 13 residues. The germline CDR1 and CDR2 sequences are SQVTM and ANQGSEA. The J segment lost 4 bases and the V segment lost 3 bases, leaving 4 bases of the junction unmatched. CDR3 in DNA: TGCAGCGTTGAGACAGGGGAAGGCTATGGCTACACCTTC. Translated, it gives CSVETGEGYGYTF.

Comments on this clone: Other DNA sequences in this specimen translate into the identical CDR3. The gene calls are TRBV29-1 and TRBJ2-3, with no clear D. CDR1 SQVTM and CDR2 ANQGSEA come from the germline V gene. The CDR3 totals 13 residues. Trimming stripped 6 bases from V and 0 bases from J, with 10 bases between. CDR3 in amino acids: CSVSTVSTDTQYF. In nucleotides, the CDR3 is TGCAGCGTATCGACGGTTAGCACAGATACGCAGTATTTT.

The chain employs TRBV29-1 and TRBJ2-7; 11 bases match TRBD1. The germline V gene encodes CDR1 SQVTM and CDR2 ANQGSEA. The CDR3 covers 13 residues. V dropped 5 bases and J dropped 2; count of bases not matched to a gene: 2. The CDR3 sequence is CSVRDRGTYEQYF. The CDR3 bases are TGCAGCGTTAGGGACAGGGGGACCTACGAGCAGTACTTC.

V is TRBV2 and J is TRBJ2-2, with D possibly being TRBD2 (5 bases). V lost 7 bases and J lost 6, with 18 bases in between. CDR3 size: 15 residues. Looked up from germline, CDR1 is SNHLY and CDR2 is FYNNEI. The CDR3 DNA reads TGTGCCAGCAAAGGGAGCGGAGATCTGCCCGGGGAGCTGTTTTTT. It translates to CASKGSGDLPGELFF.

The V and J genes are TRBV6-5 and TRBJ2-5, with D tentatively TRBD2 (6 bases). V lost 6 bases and J 7 bases, leaving 21 bases between the germline ends. Germline V gene data show CDR1 as MNHEY and CDR2 as SVGAGI. The CDR3 length is 15 residues. CDR3 loop: CASSPYSGGLWTQYF. CDR3 bases: TGTGCCAGCAGCCCGTATAGCGGAGGGCTATGGACCCAGTACTTC.

The chain uses TRBV7-2 and TRBJ1-3; D is unresolved. Looked up from germline, CDR1 is SGHTA and CDR2 is FQGNSA. Trimming pared 7 bases from V and 0 bases from J, leaving 10 bases between. This CDR3 spans 14 amino acids. CDR3 sequence: CASTDAPSGNTIYF. The DNA of the CDR3 is TGTGCCAGCACCGATGCCCCCTCTGGAAACACCATATATTTT.

V and J are TRBV27 and TRBJ2-1; D is perhaps TRBD2 (6 bases). There are 14 residues in the CDR3. V lost 6 bases and J lost 0, with 9 bases in between. The germline CDR1 and CDR2 sequences are MNHEY and SMNVEV (reference sequence). DNA of the CDR3: TGTGCCAGCAGGCTCGGGAGCTCCTACAATGAGCAGTTCTTC. Its protein product is CASRLGSSYNEQFF.

V usage is TRBV4-1 and J usage is TRBJ2-7; tentatively, D is TRBD2 (5 bases). V was trimmed by 3 bases and J by 6 bases, leaving 12 bases between them. The germline CDR1 and CDR2 sequences are MGHRA and YSYEKL. CDR3 size: 13 residues. CDR3 in amino acids: CASSQLWGAEQYF. The CDR3 DNA reads TGCGCCAGCAGCCAGCTATGGGGAGCCGAGCAGTACTTC.

V usage is TRBV19 and J usage is TRBJ1-2; TRBD1 is a possible D gene (5 bases). Germline loops: CDR1 LNHDA, CDR2 SQIVND (reference sequence). The CDR3 is 11 residues long. V lost 10 bases to trimming and J lost 3 bases, with 9 bases between them. CDR3 sequence: CAIATDYGYTF. The CDR3 DNA reads TGTGCCATCGCGACAGACTATGGCTACACCTTC.

A note on this clone: Other DNA variants within this sample encode the same CDR3. V and J are TRBV2 and TRBJ2-5; D is uncertain. This CDR3 has 12 residues. Germline CDR1 is SNHLY and CDR2 is FYNNEI. Trimming pared 2 bases from V and 5 bases from J, leaving 6 bases between. The CDR3 coding sequence is TGTGCCAGCAGTGAATTTGGCGAGACCCAGTACTTC. This codes for CASSEFGETQYF.